This TCR beta chain originates from a study of blood T cell repertoires in COVID-19. Study in general: Donors in the United States, Italy and Spain gave samples during acute or convalescent COVID-19. Sources were T cells, B-cell-depleted T cells, or PBMCs; the material itself was cDNA or gDNA.

There are 15 residues in the CDR3. Trimming left V 4 bases short and J 4 bases short, with 17 bases between. CDR1 is MDHEN, CDR2 SYDVKM, per germline. Original data processing: Estimated nucleated cell counts came from reference gene primer amplification. The data were produced by immunoSEQ multiplex PCR, yet TCRdb's version contains in-frame clones alone and is incomplete. Clone size and the V and J calls come from that table; the DNA yielded D and trimming. The sample yields about 140,000 clones, around 87% seen once. The receptor comes from a woman between 55 and 75 years old with active COVID-19. Input material: peripheral blood. The J gene is TRBJ2-7, the V gene TRBV28, with a possible D match to TRBD2 (7 bases). The CDR3 spells CASSSGGGSEYEQYF. The CDR3 bases are TGTGCCAGCAGTTCCGGGGGCGGGAGCGAGTACGAGCAGTACTTC.